Included here is one T cell receptor (beta chain) sequence, with context. The data stem from a study of blood T cell repertoires in COVID-19. Whole-study context: Samples of COVID-19 (acute and convalescent) were obtained from the United States, Italy and Spain.

Produced via immunoSEQ multiplex PCR; TCRdb's table is partial and in-frame only. The sample lists about 250,000 clones; 75% to 90% were seen once. The origin of this receptor is a woman aged 25 to 39 who had recovered from COVID-19. Sequencing was performed on PBMCs or T cells enriched from blood (not recorded which).

CDR3 sequence (DNA): TGTGCCAGCAGCTTAAATTACTTCATTGAAGCTTTCTTT. Translated: CASSLNYFIEAFF. The chain recombines TRBV7-2 with TRBJ1-1; D not certain. Germline CDR1 reads SGHTA; CDR2 reads FQGNSA. V gave up 2 bases and J gave up 7 bases, with 11 bases separating them. There are 13 residues in the CDR3.